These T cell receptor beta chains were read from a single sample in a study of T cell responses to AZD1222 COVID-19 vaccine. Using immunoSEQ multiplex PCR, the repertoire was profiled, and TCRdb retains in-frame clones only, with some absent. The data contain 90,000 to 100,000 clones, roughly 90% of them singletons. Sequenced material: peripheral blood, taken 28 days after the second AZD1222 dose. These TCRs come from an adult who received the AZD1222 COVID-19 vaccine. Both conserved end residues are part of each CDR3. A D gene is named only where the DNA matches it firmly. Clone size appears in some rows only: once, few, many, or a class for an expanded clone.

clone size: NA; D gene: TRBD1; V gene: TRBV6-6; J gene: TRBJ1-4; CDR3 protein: CASSYRQGAGNEKLFF; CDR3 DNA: TGTGCCAGCAGTTACCGTCAGGGGGCGGGTAATGAAAAACTGTTTTTT
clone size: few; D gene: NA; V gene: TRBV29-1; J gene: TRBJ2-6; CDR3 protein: CSVVTGANVLTF; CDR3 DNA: TGCAGCGTTGTAACAGGGGCCAACGTCCTGACTTTC
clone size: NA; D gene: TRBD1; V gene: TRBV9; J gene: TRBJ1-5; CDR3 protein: CASRFNGRDRGIFGQPQHF; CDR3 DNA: TGTGCCAGCCGATTCAATGGCCGGGACAGGGGTATCTTTGGTCAGCCCCAGCATTTT
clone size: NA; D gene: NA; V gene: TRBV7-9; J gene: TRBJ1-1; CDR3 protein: CASSLIGMNTEAFF; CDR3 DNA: TGTGCCAGCAGCTTGATTGGTATGAACACTGAAGCTTTCTTT
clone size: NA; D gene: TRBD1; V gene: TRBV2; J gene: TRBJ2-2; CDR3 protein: CASRNRQGGAGELFF; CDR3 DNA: TGTGCCAGCAGAAACAGACAGGGGGGGGCCGGGGAGCTGTTTTTT
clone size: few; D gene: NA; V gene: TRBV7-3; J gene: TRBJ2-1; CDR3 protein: CASSSSYHDEQFF; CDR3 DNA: TGTGCCAGCAGCTCCTCCTATCATGATGAGCAGTTCTTC
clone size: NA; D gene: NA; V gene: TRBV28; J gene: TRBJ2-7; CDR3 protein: CASSLWTSGYEQYF; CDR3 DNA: TGTGCCAGCAGCCTTTGGACTTCTGGCTACGAGCAGTACTTC
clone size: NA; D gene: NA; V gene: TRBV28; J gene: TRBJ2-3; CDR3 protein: CASSRPATDTQYF; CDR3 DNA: TGTGCCAGCAGTCGCCCCGCTACAGATACGCAGTATTTT
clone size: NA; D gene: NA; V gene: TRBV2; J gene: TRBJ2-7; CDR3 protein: CASSELRVSYEQYF; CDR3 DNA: TGTGCCAGCAGCGAACTCAGGGTTTCCTACGAGCAGTACTTC
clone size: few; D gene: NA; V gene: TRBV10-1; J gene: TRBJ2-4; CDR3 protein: CASSEAGTLGLAKNIQYF; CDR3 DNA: TGCGCCAGCAGTGAGGCCGGGACTCTGGGACTAGCCAAAAACATTCAGTACTTC
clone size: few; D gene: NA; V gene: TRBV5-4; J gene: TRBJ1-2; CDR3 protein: CASSRLSGGRNYGYTF; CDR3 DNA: TGTGCCAGCAGCCGACTCTCCGGAGGCCGGAACTATGGCTACACCTTC
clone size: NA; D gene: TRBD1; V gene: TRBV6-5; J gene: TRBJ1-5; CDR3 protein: CASSDDRAPNQPQHF; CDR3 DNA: TGTGCCAGCAGCGACGACAGGGCCCCGAATCAGCCCCAGCATTTT
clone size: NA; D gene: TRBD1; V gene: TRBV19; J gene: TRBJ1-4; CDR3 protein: CASSTTGVSDEKLFF; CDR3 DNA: TGTGCCAGTAGTACCACAGGGGTTTCGGATGAAAAACTGTTTTTT
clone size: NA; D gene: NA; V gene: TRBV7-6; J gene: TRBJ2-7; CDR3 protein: CASSLEWGEGNEQYF; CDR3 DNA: TGTGCCAGCAGCTTAGAATGGGGAGAAGGGAACGAGCAGTACTTC
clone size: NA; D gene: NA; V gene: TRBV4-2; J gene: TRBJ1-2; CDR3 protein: CASSQRLIGGAYGYTF; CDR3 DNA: TGTGCCAGCAGCCAGAGATTGATTGGTGGCGCTTATGGCTACACCTTC
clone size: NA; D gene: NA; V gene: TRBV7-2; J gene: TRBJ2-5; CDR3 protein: CASSLGQGQETQYF; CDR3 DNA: TGTGCCAGCAGCTTAGGCCAGGGCCAAGAGACCCAGTACTTC
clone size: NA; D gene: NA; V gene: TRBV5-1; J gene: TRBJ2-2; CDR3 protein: CASSWGSGNTGELFF; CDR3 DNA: TGCGCCAGCAGCTGGGGGTCTGGTAACACCGGGGAGCTGTTTTTT
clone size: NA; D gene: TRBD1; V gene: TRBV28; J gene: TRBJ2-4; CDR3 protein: CASKGQGVIQYF; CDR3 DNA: TGTGCCAGCAAAGGACAGGGTGTCATTCAGTACTTC
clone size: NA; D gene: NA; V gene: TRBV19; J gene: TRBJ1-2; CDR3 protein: CASSKVGDYGYTF; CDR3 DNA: TGTGCCAGTAGTAAGGTTGGGGACTATGGCTACACCTTC
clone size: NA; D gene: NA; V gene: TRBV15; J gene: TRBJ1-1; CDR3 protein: CATSRVYAEAFF; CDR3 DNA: TGTGCCACCAGCAGAGTTTATGCTGAAGCTTTCTTT
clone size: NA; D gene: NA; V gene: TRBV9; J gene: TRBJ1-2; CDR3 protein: CASSVQGVYGYTF; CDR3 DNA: TGTGCCAGCAGCGTCCAGGGTGTCTATGGCTACACCTTC
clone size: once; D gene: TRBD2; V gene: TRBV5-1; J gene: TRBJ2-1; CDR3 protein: CASSLTSGNFNEQFF; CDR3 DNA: TGCGCCAGCAGCTTGACTAGCGGGAACTTCAATGAGCAGTTCTTC
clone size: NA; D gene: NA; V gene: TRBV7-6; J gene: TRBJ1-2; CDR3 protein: CASSPGTEDYGYTF; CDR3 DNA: TGTGCCAGCAGCCCCGGGACGGAGGACTATGGCTACACCTTC
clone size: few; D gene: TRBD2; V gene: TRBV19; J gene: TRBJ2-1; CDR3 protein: CASSSVGGEGNEQFF; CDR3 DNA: TGTGCCAGTAGTTCCGTGGGGGGGGAGGGCAATGAGCAGTTCTTC
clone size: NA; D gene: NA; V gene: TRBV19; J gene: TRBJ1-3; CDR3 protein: CASNNPIFSGNTIYF; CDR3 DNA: TGTGCCAGTAACAATCCTATCTTCTCTGGAAACACCATATATTTT
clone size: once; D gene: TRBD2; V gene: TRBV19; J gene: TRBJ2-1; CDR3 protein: CASSIAWREGDEQFF; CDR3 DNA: TGTGCCAGTAGTATAGCGTGGCGGGAGGGGGATGAGCAGTTCTTC
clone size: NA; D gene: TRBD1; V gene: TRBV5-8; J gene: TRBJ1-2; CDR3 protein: CASSRTGTGHYGYTF; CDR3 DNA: TGTGCCAGCAGCCGTACCGGGACAGGGCACTATGGCTACACCTTC
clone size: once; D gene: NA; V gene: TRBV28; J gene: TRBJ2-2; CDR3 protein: CASRVLATNTGELFF; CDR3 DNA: TGTGCCAGCAGAGTCTTGGCCACGAACACCGGGGAGCTGTTTTTT
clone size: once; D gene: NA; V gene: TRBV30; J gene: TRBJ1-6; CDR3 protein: CAWSSGVYNSPLHF; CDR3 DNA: TGTGCCTGGAGTAGTGGCGTCTATAATTCACCCCTCCACTTT
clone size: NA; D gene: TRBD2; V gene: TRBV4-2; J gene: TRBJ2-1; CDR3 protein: CASSPTSGKENEQFF; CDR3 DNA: TGTGCCAGCAGCCCTACTAGCGGGAAAGAAAATGAGCAGTTCTTC
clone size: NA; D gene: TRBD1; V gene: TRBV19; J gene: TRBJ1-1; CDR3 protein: CASSTRQGAKTEAFF; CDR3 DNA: TGTGCCAGTAGTACCAGACAGGGGGCGAAGACTGAAGCTTTCTTT
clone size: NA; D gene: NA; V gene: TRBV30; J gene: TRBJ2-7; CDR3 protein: CAWSVGSYEQYF; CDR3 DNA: TGTGCCTGGAGTGTCGGGTCCTACGAGCAGTACTTC
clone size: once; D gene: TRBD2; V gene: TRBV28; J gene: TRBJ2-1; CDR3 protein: CASIQGGPGEQFF; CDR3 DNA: TGTGCCAGCATCCAGGGAGGGCCGGGTGAGCAGTTCTTC
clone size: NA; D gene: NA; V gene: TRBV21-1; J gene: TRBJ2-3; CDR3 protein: CASSPHPGPLQYF; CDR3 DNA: TGTGCCAGCAGCCCCCACCCCGGACCCTTGCAGTATTTT
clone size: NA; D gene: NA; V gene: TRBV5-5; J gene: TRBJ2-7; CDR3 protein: CASSLVPGSSYEQYF; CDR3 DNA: TGTGCCAGCAGCTTGGTACCAGGGTCATCCTACGAGCAGTACTTC
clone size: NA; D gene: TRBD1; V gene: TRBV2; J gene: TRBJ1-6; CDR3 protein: CASRTPTGSNSPLHF; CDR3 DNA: TGTGCCAGCAGAACCCCGACAGGGTCTAATTCACCCCTCCACTTT
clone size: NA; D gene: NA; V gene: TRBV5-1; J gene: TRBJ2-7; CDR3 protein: CASSWGTSYEQYF; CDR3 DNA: TGCGCCAGCAGCTGGGGGACAAGCTACGAGCAGTACTTC
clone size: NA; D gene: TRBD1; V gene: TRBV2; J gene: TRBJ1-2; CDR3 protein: CASSYRGQDYGYTF; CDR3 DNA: TGTGCCAGCAGTTACAGGGGGCAAGACTATGGCTACACCTTC
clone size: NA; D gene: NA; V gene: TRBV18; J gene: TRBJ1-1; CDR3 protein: CASSVFGGQQNTEAFF; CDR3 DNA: TGTGCCAGCTCTGTTTTTGGCGGACAACAGAACACTGAAGCTTTCTTT
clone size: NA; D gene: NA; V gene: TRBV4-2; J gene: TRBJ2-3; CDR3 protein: CASSHPSVSTDTQYF; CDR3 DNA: TGTGCCAGCAGCCATCCAAGCGTCAGCACAGATACGCAGTATTTT